These 9 T cell receptor beta chains came from one sample sequenced in a study of blood T cells in healthy people across ages. A J-beta primer mix and a sample-barcoded 5' primer were used in a second PCR of about 7 to 12 cycles. One entry per CDR3 protein, called by TCRdb with MiXCR from the 5' RACE reads. The table has around 1.5 million distinct CDR3 sequences, 42% seen once. The sequencing sample was made of blood. All receptors come from a woman under 30 in good health.

The chain recombines TRBV7-2 with TRBJ1-1; no clear D. V was shortened by 1 base and J by 1 base, with 19 bases between the two germline ends. Germline lookup yields CDR1 SGHTA and CDR2 FQGNSA. This CDR3 contains 18 residues. This CDR3 reads CASSLVPGPTGRNTEAFF. DNA of the CDR3: TGTGCCAGCAGCTTAGTCCCTGGCCCCACCGGGCGGAACACTGAAGCTTTCTTT.

V gene TRBV20-1 combines with J gene TRBJ2-3; D may be TRBD1 or TRBD2 (5 bases each). The CDR3 is made up of 13 amino acids. Germline-derived CDR1 and CDR2 are DFQATT and SNEGSKA (reference sequence). V lost 1 base, J lost 4 bases, and 9 bases lay in between. CDR3 region: CSARGGGADTQYF. The CDR3 region has the DNA TGCAGTGCTAGAGGTGGGGGAGCAGATACGCAGTATTTT.

This chain connects TRBV6-7 to TRBJ2-5, with unresolved D. TRBV6-7 is classed as an ORF, of uncertain function. The CDR3 runs 15 residues. V was clipped by 9 bases and J by 1 base, with 18 bases between them. The chain's CDR3 is CASPGPWKRQETQYF. The CDR3, as DNA: TGTGCCAGTCCCGGGCCCTGGAAACGCCAAGAGACCCAGTACTTC.

This chain connects TRBV27 to TRBJ2-1; D is perhaps TRBD1 (6 bases). Trimming pared 3 bases from V and 7 bases from J, leaving 16 bases between. Germline V lookup: CDR1 MNHEY, CDR2 SMNVEV (reference sequence). This CDR3 is built from 15 residues. The CDR3 DNA sequence: TGTGCCAGCAGTTTGCAGGGGCTAAGTGCGAATGAGCAGTTCTTC. Its translation: CASSLQGLSANEQFF.

The V and J genes are TRBV5-5 and TRBJ2-7; the match to TRBD2 covers 7 bases. J lost 1 base, V lost 4 bases, and 8 bases had no gene match. The germline gives CDR1 SGHKS, CDR2 YYEKEE (reference sequence). This CDR3 has 15 amino acids. This chain's CDR3 is CASSRGDLASYEQYF. The CDR3 DNA reads TGTGCCAGCAGCCGGGGGGATCTAGCGTCCTACGAGCAGTACTTC. The complete variable domain, with remaining parts taken from reference TRBV5-5 and TRBJ2-7, reads DAGVTQSPTHLIKTRGQQVTLRCSPISGHKSVSWYQQVLGQGPQFIFQYYEKEERGRGNFPDRFSARQFPNYSSELNVNALLLGDSALYLCASSRGDLASYEQYFGPGTRLTVT.

This sequence joins TRBV20-1 and TRBJ2-1, with D unresolved. Trimming stripped 0 bases from V and 0 bases from J, with 6 bases between. This CDR3 has 14 amino acids. In germline, CDR1 is DFQATT, CDR2 SNEGSKA (reference sequence). The CDR3 loop is CSARDVPSYNEQFF. The CDR3, as DNA: TGCAGTGCTAGAGATGTCCCCTCCTACAATGAGCAGTTCTTC.

This chain uses TRBV27 with TRBJ2-7; D gene unclear. V lost 5 bases, J lost 3 bases, and 17 bases lay in between. The CDR3 extends over 15 amino acids. CDR1 is MNHEY and CDR2 is SMNVEV in the germline V gene (reference sequence). The CDR3 is CASSPRRTPRYEQYF. CDR3 sequence (DNA): TGTGCCAGCAGTCCACGACGGACCCCACGCTACGAGCAGTACTTC.

This clonotype was found a few times. The V and J genes are TRBV10-3 and TRBJ2-3; D ambiguous. V lost 7 bases to trimming and J lost 1 base, with 9 bases between them. CDR1 ENHRY and CDR2 SYGVKD come from the germline V gene. The CDR3 is 13 residues long. This chain's CDR3 is CAIKSLGTDTQYF. DNA for the CDR3: TGTGCCATCAAGTCGCTAGGCACAGATACGCAGTATTTT.

This clonotype was observed a handful of times. V usage is TRBV4-2 and J usage is TRBJ2-3; the match to TRBD2 covers 11 bases. J lost 9 bases, V lost 1 base, and 12 bases had no gene match. This CDR3 has 17 amino acids. Per germline, CDR1 LGHNA and CDR2 YNFKEQ. The CDR3 is CASSQVGLAGDPQTQYF. CDR3 nucleotide sequence: TGTGCCAGCAGCCAAGTCGGACTAGCGGGTGATCCCCAGACGCAGTATTTT.